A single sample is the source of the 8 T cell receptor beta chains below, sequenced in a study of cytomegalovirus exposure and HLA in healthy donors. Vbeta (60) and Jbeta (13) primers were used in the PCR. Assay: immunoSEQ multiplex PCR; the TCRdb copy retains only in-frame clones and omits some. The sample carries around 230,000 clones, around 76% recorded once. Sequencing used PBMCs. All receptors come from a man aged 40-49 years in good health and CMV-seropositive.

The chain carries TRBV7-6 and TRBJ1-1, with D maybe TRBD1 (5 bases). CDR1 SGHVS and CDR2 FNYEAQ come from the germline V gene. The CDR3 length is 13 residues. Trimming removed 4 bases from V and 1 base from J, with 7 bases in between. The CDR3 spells CASSYTGNTEAFF. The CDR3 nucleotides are TGTGCCAGCAGCTATACAGGGAACACTGAAGCTTTCTTT.

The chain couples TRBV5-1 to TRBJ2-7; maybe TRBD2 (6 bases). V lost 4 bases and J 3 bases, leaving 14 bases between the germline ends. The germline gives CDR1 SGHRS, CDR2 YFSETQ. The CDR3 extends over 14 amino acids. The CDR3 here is CASSVGGNYYEQYF. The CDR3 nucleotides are TGCGCCAGCAGCGTGGGCGGGAACTACTACGAGCAGTACTTC.

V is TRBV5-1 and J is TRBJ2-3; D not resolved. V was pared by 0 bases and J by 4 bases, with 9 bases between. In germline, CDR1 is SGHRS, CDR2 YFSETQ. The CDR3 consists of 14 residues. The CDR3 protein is CASSLAVEPDTQYF. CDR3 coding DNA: TGCGCCAGCAGCTTGGCCGTCGAGCCAGATACGCAGTATTTT. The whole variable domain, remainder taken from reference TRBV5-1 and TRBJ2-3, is KAGVTQTPRYLIKTRGQQVTLSCSPISGHRSVSWYQQTPGQGLQFLFEYFSETQRNKGNFPGRFSGRQFSNSRSEMNVSTLELGDSALYLCASSLAVEPDTQYFGPGTRLTVL.

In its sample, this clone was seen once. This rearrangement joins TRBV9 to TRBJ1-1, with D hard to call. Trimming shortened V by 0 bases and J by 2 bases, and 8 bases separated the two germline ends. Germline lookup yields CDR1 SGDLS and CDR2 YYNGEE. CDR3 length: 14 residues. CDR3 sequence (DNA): TGTGCCAGCAGCGTAGTTGCGGCAAACACTGAAGCTTTCTTT. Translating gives CASSVVAANTEAFF.

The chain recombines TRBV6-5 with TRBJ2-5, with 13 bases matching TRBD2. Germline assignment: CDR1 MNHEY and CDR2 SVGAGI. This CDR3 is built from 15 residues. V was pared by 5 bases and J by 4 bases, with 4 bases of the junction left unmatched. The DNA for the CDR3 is TGTGCCAGCAGTCCACGACTAGCGGGAGGAGAGACCCAGTACTTC. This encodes CASSPRLAGGETQYF.

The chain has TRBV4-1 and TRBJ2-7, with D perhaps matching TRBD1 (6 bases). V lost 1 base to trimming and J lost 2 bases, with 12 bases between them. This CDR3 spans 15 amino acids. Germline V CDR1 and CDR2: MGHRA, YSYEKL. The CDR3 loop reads CASSQGPGVTYEQYF. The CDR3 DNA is TGCGCCAGCAGCCAAGGTCCAGGGGTTACCTACGAGCAGTACTTC.

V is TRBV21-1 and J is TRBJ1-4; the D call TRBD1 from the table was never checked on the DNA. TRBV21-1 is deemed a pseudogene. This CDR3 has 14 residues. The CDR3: CASSSGQGTVKLFF. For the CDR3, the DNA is TGTGCCAGCAGCTCCGGACAGGGGACGGTAAAACTGTTTTTT.

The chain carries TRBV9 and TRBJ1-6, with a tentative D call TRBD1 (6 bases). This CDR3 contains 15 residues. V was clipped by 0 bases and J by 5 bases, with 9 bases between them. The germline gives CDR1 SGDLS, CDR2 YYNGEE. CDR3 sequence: CASSVAAGDNSPLHF. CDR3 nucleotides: TGTGCCAGCAGCGTAGCGGCAGGGGATAATTCACCCCTCCACTTT.